This TCR beta chain appears in the sequencing data of a study of patients and donors after allogeneic stem cell transplantation. This clonotype occurred a few times. MiXCR, run by TCRdb on the RT-PCR reads, gives a single entry per CDR3 protein. The repertoire consists of about 40,000 distinct CDR3 sequences, with 30% to 40% occurring once and the leading ten covering around 72%. Per the germline V gene, CDR1 is MDHEN and CDR2 is SYDVKM. V was shortened by 8 bases and J by 2 bases, with 24 bases between the two germline ends. The CDR3 is 17 residues long. The V gene is TRBV28, the J gene TRBJ1-2; TRBD1 is a possible D gene (6 bases). The clonotype originates from a human donor who was either an allogeneic HSCT recipient or a stem cell or donor lymphocyte infusion donor (not recorded which). It is not recorded whose cells these are; they may come from a transplant donor. The sample was blood, either unsorted or a sorted T cell fraction (not recorded which). CDR3: CASYSGMTTGMNYGYTF. For the CDR3, the DNA is TGTGCCAGCTATTCTGGAATGACGACAGGAATGAACTATGGCTACACCTTC.